The 30 T cell receptor beta chains given below trace back to one sample, sequenced in a study of PD-L1 blockade in urothelial cancer. TCRdb keeps only in-frame clones here, not all; method: immunoSEQ multiplex PCR. The sample has about 41,000 clones; roughly 85% are singletons. Indicated time point: peripheral blood 6 weeks after treatment start. The material sequenced was PBMCs, taken around atezolizumab (anti-PD-L1) treatment. The receptors shown here come from a man in his 70s with urothelial cancer.

This chain joins TRBV5-5 and TRBJ1-2, with D hard to call. CDR3 length equals 14 residues. With 0 bases removed from V and 7 bases from J, the gap between germline ends came to 13 bases. Per the germline V gene, CDR1 is SGHKS and CDR2 is YYEKEE (reference sequence). CDR3 protein: CASSLGELAGGYTF. CDR3 nucleotides: TGTGCCAGCAGCTTGGGGGAGCTGGCGGGTGGCTACACCTTC.

The chain couples TRBV28 to TRBJ2-4, with a tentative D call TRBD2 (5 bases). This CDR3 is built from 13 residues. Trimming removed 3 bases from V and 4 bases from J, with 7 bases in between. Germline V gives CDR1 MDHEN, CDR2 SYDVKM. CDR3 in DNA: TGTGCCAGCAGTTTCCGGGAAAAAAACATTCAGTACTTC. Protein product: CASSFREKNIQYF.

The gene calls are TRBV28 and TRBJ1-5; D is possibly TRBD1 (6 bases). This CDR3 spans 14 amino acids. Trimming removed 3 bases from V and 5 bases from J, with 11 bases in between. CDR1 and CDR2 (germline): MDHEN, SYDVKM. CDR3 bases: TGTGCCAGCAGTTTTGGTTCAGGGGATCAGCCCCAGCATTTT. This sequence encodes CASSFGSGDQPQHF.

The rearrangement uses TRBV19 and TRBJ2-2, with 10 bases fitting TRBD2. This CDR3 is built from 17 residues. Losses at the gene ends were 7 bases for V and 8 bases for J; bases not matched to a gene: 16. CDR1 is LNHDA, CDR2 SQIVND, per germline (reference sequence). The CDR3 loop reads CASTRQGLAGVAGELFF. CDR3 DNA sequence: TGTGCCAGTACAAGACAGGGGCTAGCGGGAGTAGCGGGGGAGCTGTTTTTT.

The chain combines TRBV5-5 with TRBJ2-7; 8 bases match TRBD2. J lost 7 bases, V lost 0 bases, and 9 bases had no gene match. CDR1 is SGHKS and CDR2 is YYEKEE in the germline V gene (reference sequence). This CDR3 spans 15 amino acids. The DNA for the CDR3 is TGTGCCAGCAGCTTGGTAGGTTTAACTAGCGGTGAGCAGTACTTC. Its translation: CASSLVGLTSGEQYF.

The chain combines TRBV10-3 with TRBJ1-2, with TRBD1 matching 9 bases. V trimming: 6 bases; J trimming: 4 bases; junction bases outside the gene matches: 9. The CDR3 sequence is 15 residues long. CDR1 ENHRY and CDR2 SYGVKD come from the germline V gene. The CDR3 coding sequence is TGTGCCATCAGAGGGACAGGGACACACTTCTATGGCTACACCTTC. This gives the protein CAIRGTGTHFYGYTF.

In its sample, this clone was seen once. This rearrangement joins TRBV18 to TRBJ2-2; a weak D match, TRBD2 (5 bases). Trimming took 3 bases from V and 6 from J, leaving 11 bases between them. CDR1 is KGHSH, CDR2 LQKENI, per germline. The CDR3 runs to 14 residues. The CDR3 nucleotides read TGTGCCAGCTCACCCCCAGCGGACGCCGGGGAGCTGTTTTTT. Translation: CASSPPADAGELFF.

The chain combines TRBV18 with TRBJ2-1, with 8 bases fitting TRBD2. The junction had 2 bases not matched to a gene; V was cut back by 0 bases and J by 1 base. The CDR3 totals 16 residues. Per germline, CDR1 KGHSH and CDR2 LQKENI. The CDR3 DNA follows: TGTGCCAGCTCACCACCAAGCGGGAGATCCTACAATGAGCAGTTCTTC. Protein sequence: CASSPPSGRSYNEQFF.

As DNA, the CDR3 is TGTGCCACTGCGGGACAGCAGAATGAAAAACTGTTTTTT. Protein sequence: CATAGQQNEKLFF. The chain employs TRBV28 and TRBJ1-4, with 7 bases fitting TRBD1. The CDR3 totals 13 residues. Germline assignment: CDR1 MDHEN and CDR2 SYDVKM. The V gene end was trimmed by 10 bases and the J gene end by 5 bases; junction bases not matched to a gene: 7.

The rearrangement links TRBV19 to TRBJ1-3; D unresolved. Trimming stripped 5 bases from V and 0 bases from J, with 11 bases between. This CDR3 region has 15 residues. Germline V gives CDR1 LNHDA, CDR2 SQIVND (reference sequence). The chain's CDR3 is CASSRDGDSGNTIYF. CDR3 nucleotide sequence: TGTGCCAGTAGTCGTGACGGAGACTCTGGAAACACCATATATTTT.

The sample holds one count of this clone. The chain has TRBV18 and TRBJ2-1, with 9 bases fitting TRBD2. Germline CDR1 KGHSH, CDR2 LQKENI. Trimming cost V 5 bases and J 8 bases; bases outside gene matches: 10. This CDR3 has 15 residues. Written as DNA, the CDR3 is TGTGCCAGCTCATTGGGACTAGCTGAACCGGATGAGCAGTTCTTC. This translates into CASSLGLAEPDEQFF.

The chain links TRBV7-2 to TRBJ1-4; possible D gene TRBD1, 5 bases. This CDR3 spans 14 amino acids. V lost 1 base, J lost 8 bases, and 11 bases lay in between. The germline V gene encodes CDR1 SGHTA and CDR2 FQGNSA. CDR3: CASSLDQGSEKLFF. The CDR3 coding sequence is TGTGCCAGCAGCTTAGACCAGGGTAGCGAAAAACTGTTTTTT.

The V call is TRBV2, the J call TRBJ2-2; TRBD2 matches at 9 bases. Germline lookup yields CDR1 SNHLY and CDR2 FYNNEI. CDR3 length: 15 residues. Germline trimming cut 4 bases from V and 4 bases from J; bases unmatched to any gene: 4. For the CDR3, the DNA is TGTGCCAGCAGTGGATTACTAGCGGGCACCGGGGAGCTGTTTTTT. Translating it yields CASSGLLAGTGELFF. The whole variable domain, remainder taken from reference TRBV2 and TRBJ2-2, is EPEVTQTPSHQVTQMGQEVILRCVPISNHLYFYWYRQILGQKVEFLVSFYNNEISEKSEIFDDQFSVERPDGSNFTLKIRSTKLEDSAMYFCASSGLLAGTGELFFGEGSRLTVL.

This sequence joins TRBV30 and TRBJ1-2; D is ambiguous. Germline V gives CDR1 GTSNPN, CDR2 SVGIG (reference sequence). The germline V and J ends were trimmed by 7 bases and 7 bases, with 16 bases remaining between them. This CDR3 contains 12 residues. The CDR3 here is CASSNRAGGYTF. The CDR3 coding sequence is TGTGCCTCCAGTAACAGAGCTGGTGGCTACACCTTC.

This clone was picked up a small number of times. The chain is built from TRBV10-3 and TRBJ2-2, with D perhaps TRBD2 (5 bases). Germline assignment: CDR1 ENHRY and CDR2 SYGVKD. CDR3 size: 14 residues. V was pared by 6 bases and J by 1 base, with 9 bases between. As DNA, the CDR3 is TGTGCCATCAGGGAACGGGAGAACACCGGGGAGCTGTTTTTT. It encodes CAIRERENTGELFF.

The CDR3 is CASSTLELAVLTGELFF. DNA of the CDR3: TGTGCCAGCAGCACCCTGGAACTAGCGGTGCTCACCGGGGAGCTGTTTTTT. J is TRBJ2-2 and V is TRBV7-9; TRBD2 matches 8 bases. Germline V gene lookup returns CDR1 SEHNR and CDR2 FQNEAQ (reference sequence). This CDR3 has 17 amino acids. With 5 bases clipped from V and 4 bases from J, the junction kept 12 bases outside the gene matches.

J is TRBJ1-4 and V is TRBV9; TRBD1 might be the D (5 bases). Germline V gives CDR1 SGDLS, CDR2 YYNGEE. The V and J ends lost 3 bases and 0 bases respectively, with 12 bases between them. This CDR3 spans 16 amino acids. The DNA of the CDR3 is TGTGCCAGCAGCGCTGCTGACAGTGCAACTAATGAAAAACTGTTTTTT. Amino acid sequence: CASSAADSATNEKLFF.

This clone occurred a few times. V usage is TRBV30 and J usage is TRBJ2-3; 8 bases are a match to TRBD1. The germline CDR1 and CDR2 sequences are GTSNPN and SVGIG (reference sequence). The CDR3 has 17 amino acids. V was clipped by 0 bases and J by 5 bases; unmatched bases: 13. CDR3 in amino acids: CAWSVGRMGQVRDTQYF. In DNA, the CDR3 is TGTGCCTGGAGTGTAGGTAGGATGGGACAGGTCCGAGATACGCAGTATTTT.

CDR3 in amino acids: CASSVGGSSPQHF. CDR3 bases: TGTGCCAGCAGCGTAGGAGGGAGCAGCCCCCAGCATTTT. The chain carries TRBV9 and TRBJ1-5; D is ambiguous. Germline values: CDR1 SGDLS, CDR2 YYNGEE. This CDR3 spans 13 amino acids. V lost 0 bases to trimming and J lost 10 bases, with 11 bases between them.

The J gene is TRBJ1-2, the V gene TRBV19, with D possibly matching TRBD1 (5 bases). Germline-derived CDR1 and CDR2 are LNHDA and SQIVND (reference sequence). CDR3 size: 12 residues. Trimming removed 3 bases at V and 4 bases at J, with 6 bases between. CDR3 loop: CASSMQGYGYTF. CDR3 DNA: TGTGCCAGTAGTATGCAGGGCTATGGCTACACCTTC.

The chain employs TRBV7-9 and TRBJ2-2; TRBD2 agrees at 7 bases. Germline V gene data show CDR1 as SEHNR and CDR2 as FQNEAQ (reference sequence). This CDR3 has 15 amino acids. V gave up 5 bases and J gave up 1 base; unmatched junction bases: 4. CDR3: CASSPRERNTGELFF. CDR3 nucleotide sequence: TGTGCCAGCAGCCCGCGGGAGAGGAACACCGGGGAGCTGTTTTTT.

J is TRBJ2-1 and V is TRBV2, with 7 bases fitting TRBD1. After removal of 7 bases from V and 8 bases from J, the junction contained 8 bases not matched to a gene. The CDR3 length is 13 residues. The germline gives CDR1 SNHLY, CDR2 FYNNEI. CDR3 DNA: TGTGCCAGCACGGAGACAGGGCTCGATGAGCAGTTCTTC. Protein: CASTETGLDEQFF.

The genes are TRBV6-6 and TRBJ2-1, with 10 bases aligning to TRBD2. Looked up from germline, CDR1 is MNHNY and CDR2 is SVGAGI (reference sequence). This CDR3 spans 15 amino acids. The V gene end was trimmed by 8 bases and the J gene end by 1 base; junction bases not matched to a gene: 5. The CDR3, as DNA: TGTGCCAGCCGGGCTAGCGGGAGATCCTACAATGAGCAGTTCTTC. Translating it yields CASRASGRSYNEQFF.

The CDR3 coding sequence is TGCGCCAGCAGCTGGACTAGCGGGGGCTACAATGAGCAGTTCTTC. Its protein product is CASSWTSGGYNEQFF. This chain links TRBV5-1 with TRBJ2-1; 13 nucleotides match TRBD2. V lost 3 bases and J lost 3; bases outside the gene matches: 0. In germline, CDR1 is SGHRS, CDR2 YFSETQ. The CDR3 has 15 amino acids.

This clone appeared a single time. The chain joins TRBV19 to TRBJ2-6, with TRBD1 as a possible D gene (6 bases). Per the germline V gene, CDR1 is LNHDA and CDR2 is SQIVND (reference sequence). This CDR3 contains 17 residues. Trimming took off 1 base at V and 0 bases at J, with 10 bases between the two ends. This CDR3 is CASSIGSRGSGANVLTF. The CDR3 DNA follows: TGTGCCAGTAGTATAGGAAGCAGGGGCTCTGGGGCCAACGTCCTGACTTTC.

This rearrangement joins TRBV5-6 to TRBJ2-7; 8 bases are shared with TRBD2. V lost 7 bases, J lost 7 bases, and 7 bases stayed unmatched. The CDR3 consists of 12 residues. Germline-derived CDR1 and CDR2 are SGHDT and YYEEEE. The CDR3 sequence: CASSREGREQYF. As DNA, the CDR3 is TGTGCCAGCTCACGGGAGGGCCGGGAGCAGTACTTC.

The gene calls are TRBV18 and TRBJ1-5, with TRBD1 as a possible D gene (5 bases). Trimming left V 3 bases short and J 0 bases short, with 12 bases between. This CDR3 is built from 16 residues. Germline V CDR1 and CDR2: KGHSH, LQKENI. CDR3 bases: TGTGCCAGCTCACCTAGACAGACAGATAGCAATCAGCCCCAGCATTTT. It is translated as CASSPRQTDSNQPQHF.

This chain joins TRBV7-9 and TRBJ2-7; D ambiguous. Germline CDR1 reads SEHNR; CDR2 reads FQNEAQ (reference sequence). The CDR3 has 14 residues. Deletions cut 1 base from V and 5 bases from J, with 12 bases between. The DNA of the CDR3 is TGTGCCAGCAGCTTAGAACTTCGTCCCCACGAGCAGTACTTC. This gives the protein CASSLELRPHEQYF.

The chain carries TRBV18 and TRBJ1-2; 7 nucleotides match TRBD1. With V trimmed by 3 bases and J by 7 bases, 8 bases remained unmatched. The germline gives CDR1 KGHSH, CDR2 LQKENI. CDR3 length equals 14 residues. The CDR3 DNA reads as TGTGCCAGCTCACCCCCGGACAGGCTTACTGGCTACACCTTC. It encodes CASSPPDRLTGYTF.

The chain links TRBV4-1 to TRBJ1-1, with 7 bases identical to TRBD1. After removal of 2 bases from V and 0 bases from J, the junction contained 3 bases not matched to a gene. The germline CDR1 and CDR2 sequences are MGHRA and YSYEKL. The CDR3 extends over 15 amino acids. The CDR3 DNA follows: TGCGCCAGCAGCCAACGGGGACAGATGAACACTGAAGCTTTCTTT. It yields the protein CASSQRGQMNTEAFF.